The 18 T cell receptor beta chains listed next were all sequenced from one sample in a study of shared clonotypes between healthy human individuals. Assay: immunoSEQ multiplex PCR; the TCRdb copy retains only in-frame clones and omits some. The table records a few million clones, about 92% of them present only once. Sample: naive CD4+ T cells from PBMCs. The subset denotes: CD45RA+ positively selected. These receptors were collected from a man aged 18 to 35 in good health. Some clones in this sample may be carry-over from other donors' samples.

CDR3 DNA: TGTGCCAGTAGTATAGTCCCGACAGGGGCCAGGAACGAGCAGTACTTC. It encodes CASSIVPTGARNEQYF. V gene TRBV19 combines with J gene TRBJ2-7, with 8 nucleotides matching TRBD1. The V gene's germline CDR1 is LNHDA and CDR2 SQIVND (reference sequence). There are 16 residues in the CDR3. The V and J ends lost 1 base and 5 bases, in that order; junction bases with no gene match: 10. Variable domain in full (rest from reference TRBV19 and TRBJ2-7): DGGITQSPKYLFRKEGQNVTLSCEQNLNHDAMYWYRQDPGQGLRLIYYSQIVNDFQKGDIAEGYSVSREKKESFPLTVTSAQKNPTAFYLCASSIVPTGARNEQYFGPGTRLTVT.

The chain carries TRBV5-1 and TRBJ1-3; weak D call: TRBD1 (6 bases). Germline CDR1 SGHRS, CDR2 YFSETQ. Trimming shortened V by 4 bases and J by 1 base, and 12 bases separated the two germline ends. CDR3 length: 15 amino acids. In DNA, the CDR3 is TGCGCCAGCAGCACAGGGAGCGCGTCTGGAAACACCATATATTTT. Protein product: CASSTGSASGNTIYF.

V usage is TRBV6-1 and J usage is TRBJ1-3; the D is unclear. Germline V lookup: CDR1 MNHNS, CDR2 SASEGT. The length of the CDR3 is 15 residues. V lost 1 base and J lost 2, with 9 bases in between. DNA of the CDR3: TGTGCCAGCAGTGAAGAGCGGGTAGCTGGAAACACCATATATTTT. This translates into CASSEERVAGNTIYF.

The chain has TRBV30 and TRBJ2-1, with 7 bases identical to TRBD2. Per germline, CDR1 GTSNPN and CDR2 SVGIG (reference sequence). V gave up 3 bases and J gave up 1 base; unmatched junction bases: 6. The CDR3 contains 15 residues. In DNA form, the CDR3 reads TGTGCCTGGAGACTAGCGCCGGGTTCCTACAATGAGCAGTTCTTC. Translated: CAWRLAPGSYNEQFF.

CDR3 protein: CASSSGVSNTEAFF. DNA for the CDR3: TGCGCCAGCAGCTCAGGGGTGTCAAACACTGAAGCTTTCTTT. The V and J genes are TRBV5-1 and TRBJ1-1, with TRBD1 as a possible D gene (6 bases). Germline V gene lookup returns CDR1 SGHRS and CDR2 YFSETQ. This CDR3 contains 14 residues. Trimming stripped 3 bases from V and 2 bases from J, with 11 bases between.

The CDR3 DNA reads as TGTGCCAGCGGGACTAGGGCCGTCCATGAGCAGTTCTTC. It specifies CASGTRAVHEQFF. The chain couples TRBV11-1 to TRBJ2-1, with 8 bases lining up with TRBD2. Germline CDR1 and CDR2: SGHAT and FQDESV (reference sequence). V shed 8 bases, J shed 8 bases, and the junction held 8 bases outside the gene matches. The CDR3 is 13 residues long.

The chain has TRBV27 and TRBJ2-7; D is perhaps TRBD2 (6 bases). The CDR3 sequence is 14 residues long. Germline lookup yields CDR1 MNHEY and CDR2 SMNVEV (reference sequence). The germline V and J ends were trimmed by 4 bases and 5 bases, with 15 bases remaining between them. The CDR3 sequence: CASSSTGVPDEQYF. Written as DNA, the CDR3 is TGTGCCAGCAGTTCTACGGGAGTTCCAGACGAGCAGTACTTC.

The CDR3 sequence is CASSQLSGPGNTIYF. The CDR3 bases are TGCGCCAGCAGCCAATTGTCGGGGCCTGGAAACACCATATATTTT. This chain connects TRBV4-3 to TRBJ1-3; TRBD1 might be the D (5 bases). V dropped 2 bases and J dropped 2 bases, with 10 bases sitting between them. Germline V gene sequence: CDR1 LGHNA, CDR2 YSLEER. The CDR3 runs 15 residues.

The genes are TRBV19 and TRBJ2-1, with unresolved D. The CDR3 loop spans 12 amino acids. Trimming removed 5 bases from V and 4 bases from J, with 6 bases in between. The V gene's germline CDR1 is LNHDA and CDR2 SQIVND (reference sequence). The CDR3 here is CASSWKYNEQFF. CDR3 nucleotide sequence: TGTGCCAGTAGTTGGAAATACAATGAGCAGTTCTTC.

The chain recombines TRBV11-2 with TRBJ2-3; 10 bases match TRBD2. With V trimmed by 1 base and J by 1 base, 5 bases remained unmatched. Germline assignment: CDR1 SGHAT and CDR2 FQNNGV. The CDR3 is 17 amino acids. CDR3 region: CASSLVAGGGGTDTQYF. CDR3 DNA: TGTGCCAGCAGCTTAGTAGCGGGAGGAGGGGGCACAGATACGCAGTATTTT.

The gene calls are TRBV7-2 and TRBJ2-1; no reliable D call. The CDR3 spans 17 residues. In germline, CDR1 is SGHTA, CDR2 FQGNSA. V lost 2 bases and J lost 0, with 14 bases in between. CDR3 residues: CASSLTRIPSSYNEQFF. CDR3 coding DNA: TGTGCCAGCAGCTTAACCCGAATCCCGAGCTCCTACAATGAGCAGTTCTTC.

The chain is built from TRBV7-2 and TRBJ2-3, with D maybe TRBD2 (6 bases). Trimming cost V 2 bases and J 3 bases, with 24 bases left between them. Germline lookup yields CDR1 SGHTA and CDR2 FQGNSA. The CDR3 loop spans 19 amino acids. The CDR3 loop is CASSLRSGGIPGRTDTQYF. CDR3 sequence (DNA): TGTGCCAGCAGCTTAAGGTCCGGGGGAATCCCGGGGAGGACAGATACGCAGTATTTT.

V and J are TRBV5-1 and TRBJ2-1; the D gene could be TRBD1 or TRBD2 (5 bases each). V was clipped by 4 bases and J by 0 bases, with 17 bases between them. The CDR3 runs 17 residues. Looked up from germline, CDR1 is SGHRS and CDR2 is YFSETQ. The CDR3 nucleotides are TGCGCCAGCAGCACCCGGGGACGGGTCGACTCCTACAATGAGCAGTTCTTC. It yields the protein CASSTRGRVDSYNEQFF.

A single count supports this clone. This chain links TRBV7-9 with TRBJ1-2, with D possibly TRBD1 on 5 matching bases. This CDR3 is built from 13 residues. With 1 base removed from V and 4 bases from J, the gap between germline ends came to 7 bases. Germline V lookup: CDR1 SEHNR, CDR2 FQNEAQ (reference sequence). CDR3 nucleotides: TGTGCCAGCAGCTTAGGGGGGTTCTATGGCTACACCTTC. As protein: CASSLGGFYGYTF.

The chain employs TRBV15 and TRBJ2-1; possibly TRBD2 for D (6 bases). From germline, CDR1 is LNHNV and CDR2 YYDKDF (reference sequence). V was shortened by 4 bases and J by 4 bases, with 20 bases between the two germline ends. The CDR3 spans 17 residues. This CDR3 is CATSTHPSDYPYNEQFF. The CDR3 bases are TGTGCCACCAGCACACACCCTTCGGACTACCCTTACAATGAGCAGTTCTTC.

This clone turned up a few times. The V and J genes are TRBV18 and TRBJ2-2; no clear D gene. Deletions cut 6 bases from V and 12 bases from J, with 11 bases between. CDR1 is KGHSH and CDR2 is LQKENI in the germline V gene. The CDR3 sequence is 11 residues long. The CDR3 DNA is TGTGCCAGCTCCCCAGACTTGAAGCTGTTTTTT. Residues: CASSPDLKLFF. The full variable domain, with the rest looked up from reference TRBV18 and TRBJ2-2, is NAGVMQNPRHLVRRRGQEARLRCSPMKGHSHVYWYRQLPEEGLKFMVYLQKENIIDESGMPKERFSAEFPKEGPSILRIQQVVRGDSAAYFCASSPDLKLFFGEGSRLTVL.

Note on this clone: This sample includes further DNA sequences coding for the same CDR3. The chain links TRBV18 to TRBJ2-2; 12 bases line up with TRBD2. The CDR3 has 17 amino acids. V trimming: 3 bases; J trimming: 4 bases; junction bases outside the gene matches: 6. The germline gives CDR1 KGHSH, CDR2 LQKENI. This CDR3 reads CASSPLTSGSGTGELFF. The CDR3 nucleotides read TGTGCCAGCTCACCCCTGACTAGCGGGAGTGGCACCGGGGAGCTGTTTTTT.

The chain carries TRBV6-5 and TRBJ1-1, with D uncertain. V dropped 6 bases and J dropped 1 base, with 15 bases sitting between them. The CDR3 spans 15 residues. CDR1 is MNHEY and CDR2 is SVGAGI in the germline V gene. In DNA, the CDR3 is TGTGCCAGCAGAAAGAACCGGGAAAGGAACACTGAAGCTTTCTTT. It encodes CASRKNRERNTEAFF.